The clone carrying this T cell receptor (beta chain) was seen a single time. What it binds is unknown. Per germline, CDR1 SGHRS and CDR2 YFSETQ. The CDR3 is made up of 14 amino acids. Trimming took off 0 bases at V and 1 base at J, with 7 bases between the two ends. The data derive from a study of identifying expanded T cells in peripheral blood. The method was immunoSEQ multiplex PCR; TCRdb's version includes in-frame clones alone and lacks a portion of them. The table lists some 93,000 clones, approximately 91% of them singletons. General observations from the study: Over around two and four weeks, about 15 and 18 clones changed, versus around 1.2 between replicates. Variance in clone template counts between roughly two-week samples significantly increased with total template count across all healthy donors.

No infections or other immune events were documented during collection. This clonotype was obtained from a person aged 18 to 75 in good health. The genes are TRBV5-1 and TRBJ2-5, with D perhaps matching TRBD1 (5 bases). The sequenced sample was blood. CDR3 amino acids: CASSLVGVQETQYF. Here the CDR3 DNA reads TGCGCCAGCAGCTTGGTAGGGGTCCAAGAGACCCAGTACTTC.